The 3 T cell receptor beta chains presented below share a single source sample, sequenced in a study of shared clonotypes between healthy human individuals (dated by TCRdb to about 2020). Receptor libraries were prepared by the immunoSEQ multiplex PCR assay. The table was pulled from immuneACCESS by TCRdb, which kept in-frame rearrangements only. Such tables lose some clones; where checked, under half of the loss comes from unresolved V genes, and the rest has no known cause. The table for this sample lists about 480,000 clones; about 75% of them were counted only once. Approximately 13% of the sample is taken by the ten largest. Specimen: PBMCs. All receptors come from a woman aged 40 to 50 in good health. Some clones in this sample may be carry-over from other donors' samples.

The V and J genes are TRBV6-1 and TRBJ1-3; D gene uncertain. With 1 base removed from V and 0 bases from J, the gap between germline ends came to 7 bases. Germline V gene sequence: CDR1 MNHNS, CDR2 SASEGT. The CDR3 contains 15 residues. CDR3 nucleotide sequence: TGTGCCAGCAGTGAAGGACCGCACTCTGGAAACACCATATATTTT. Its translation is CASSEGPHSGNTIYF.

This chain links TRBV11-2 with TRBJ2-7; D might be TRBD1 (6 bases). The V end was cut by 5 bases, the J end by 3 bases, with 20 bases between. The CDR3 is made up of 16 amino acids. The germline gives CDR1 SGHAT, CDR2 FQNNGV. As DNA, the CDR3 is TGTGCCAGCAGCCTATCAGCCGGGACACAATACTACGAGCAGTACTTC. Translation gives CASSLSAGTQYYEQYF.

The genes are TRBV30 and TRBJ2-3; 13 nucleotides line up with TRBD2. The CDR3 runs to 17 residues. Germline V gene sequence: CDR1 GTSNPN, CDR2 SVGIG (reference sequence). Trimming cost V 1 base and J 4 bases; bases outside gene matches: 8. CDR3 nucleotides: TGTGCCTGGAGTGACCGGACTAGCGGGAGAAGGGCAGATACGCAGTATTTT. This translates into CAWSDRTSGRRADTQYF.